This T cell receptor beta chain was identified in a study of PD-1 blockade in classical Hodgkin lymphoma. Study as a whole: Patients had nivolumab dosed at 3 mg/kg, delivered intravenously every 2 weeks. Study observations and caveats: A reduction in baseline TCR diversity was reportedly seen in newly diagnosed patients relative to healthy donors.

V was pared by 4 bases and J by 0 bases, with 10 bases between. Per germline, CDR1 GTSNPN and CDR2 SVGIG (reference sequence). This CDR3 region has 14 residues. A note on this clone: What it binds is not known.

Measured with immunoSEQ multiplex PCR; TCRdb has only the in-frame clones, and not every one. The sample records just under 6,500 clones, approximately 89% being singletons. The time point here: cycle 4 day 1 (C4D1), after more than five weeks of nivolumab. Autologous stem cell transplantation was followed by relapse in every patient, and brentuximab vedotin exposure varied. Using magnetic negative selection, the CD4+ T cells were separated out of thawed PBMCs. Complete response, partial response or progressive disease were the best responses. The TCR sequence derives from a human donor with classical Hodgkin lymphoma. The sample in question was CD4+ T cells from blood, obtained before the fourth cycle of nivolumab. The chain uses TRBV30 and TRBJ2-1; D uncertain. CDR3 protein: CAWKIVGSYNEQFF. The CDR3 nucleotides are TGTGCCTGGAAGATAGTGGGCTCCTACAATGAGCAGTTCTTC.